The following is a T cell receptor beta chain sequence with its context. The CDR3 is 17 amino acids. V was cut by 0 bases and J by 3 bases, with 17 bases left in between. CDR1 is SEHNR and CDR2 is FQNEAQ in the germline V gene (reference sequence). Assay used: immunoSEQ multiplex PCR; TCRdb lists only in-frame clones, some missing. This table holds tens of thousands of clones, about 87% found once. This entry comes from a study of cytomegalovirus exposure and HLA in healthy donors. The sequence derives from a woman aged 18 to 35 in good health and CMV-seropositive. The rearrangement links TRBV7-9 to TRBJ1-1; D is perhaps TRBD1 (5 bases). Sequenced: PBMCs. The CDR3 nucleotides read TGTGCCAGCAGCTTAGCGGAATCAGGGCCGGGGGACACTGAAGCTTTCTTT. Translating gives CASSLAESGPGDTEAFF.